The 9 T cell receptor beta chains below come from one sample, sequenced in a study of blood T cell repertoires in COVID-19. Using immunoSEQ multiplex PCR, the repertoire was profiled, and TCRdb retains in-frame clones only, with some absent. The table records around 250,000 clones, less than 90% of them present only once. The sequencing sample was made of peripheral blood. These receptors were obtained from a woman in her thirties or forties who had recovered from COVID-19.

V and J are TRBV11-3 and TRBJ2-2; 8 positions match TRBD2. The trim removed 5 bases at V and 4 bases at J, leaving 12 bases unmatched. Germline CDR1 reads SGHNT; CDR2 reads YENEEA. The CDR3 has 17 amino acids. CDR3 region: CASSTYLRGGITGELFF. The CDR3 DNA is TGTGCCAGCAGCACGTATCTTCGGGGGGGGATCACCGGGGAGCTGTTTTTT.

This clone was counted a single time. V and J are TRBV11-3 and TRBJ1-6, with 9 bases lining up with TRBD1. CDR3 size: 14 residues. Germline V gives CDR1 SGHNT, CDR2 YENEEA. V lost 5 bases and J lost 9; bases outside the gene matches: 5. The CDR3 here is CASSLDRGVSPLHF. DNA for the CDR3: TGTGCCAGCAGCCTTGACAGGGGGGTTTCACCCCTCCACTTT.

The chain is built from TRBV28 and TRBJ1-2; TRBD1 matches 7 bases. Looked up from germline, CDR1 is MDHEN and CDR2 is SYDVKM. After removal of 4 bases from V and 1 base from J, the junction contained 6 bases not matched to a gene. CDR3 length: 15 residues. For the CDR3, the DNA is TGTGCCAGCAGTTCACAGGGGCGGATTAACTATGGCTACACCTTC. The encoded protein is CASSSQGRINYGYTF.

For the CDR3, the DNA is TGTGCCAGCAGCTTGGGGTTGGACAGGGTTGGCGAGAGGCAGTACTTC. Its translation: CASSLGLDRVGERQYF. The V and J genes are TRBV5-5 and TRBJ2-7; TRBD1 matches at 8 bases. CDR3 length equals 16 residues. Germline assignment: CDR1 SGHKS and CDR2 YYEKEE (reference sequence). The V segment lost 0 bases and the J segment 9 bases; nucleotides outside the gene matches: 14.

The chain couples TRBV5-1 to TRBJ2-5; the match to TRBD2 covers 8 bases. Germline-derived CDR1 and CDR2 are SGHRS and YFSETQ. This CDR3 has 15 residues. V was pared by 3 bases and J by 4 bases, with 8 bases of the junction left unmatched. The CDR3, as DNA: TGCGCCAGCAGCTCGACTAGCGTCGGGGGAGAGACCCAGTACTTC. It encodes CASSSTSVGGETQYF.

As to this clone: At the DNA level, this CDR3 is encoded by other sequences in the same sample as well. The rearrangement joins TRBV18 to TRBJ2-5; TRBD2 aligns across 13 bases. Per the germline V gene, CDR1 is KGHSH and CDR2 is LQKENI. The CDR3 runs to 16 residues. The J segment lost 5 bases and the V segment lost 3 bases, leaving 6 bases of the junction unmatched. In DNA, the CDR3 is TGTGCCAGCTCACCTCCGGGACTAGCGGGGCAGGAGACCCAGTACTTC. Translated: CASSPPGLAGQETQYF.

The chain joins TRBV14 to TRBJ2-5; D remains unclear. Trimming took off 0 bases at V and 4 bases at J, with 12 bases between the two ends. This CDR3 spans 15 amino acids. CDR1 is SGHDN, CDR2 FVKESK, per germline. CDR3 in amino acids: CASSQDHGFRETQYF. In nucleotides, the CDR3 is TGTGCCAGCAGCCAAGATCACGGGTTTAGAGAGACCCAGTACTTC.

The chain uses TRBV2 and TRBJ1-6; TRBD1 aligns across 7 bases. V was pared by 3 bases and J by 7 bases, with 3 bases of the junction left unmatched. The CDR3 runs to 14 residues. Germline values: CDR1 SNHLY, CDR2 FYNNEI. CDR3 DNA: TGTGCCAGCAGTGACAGGGGGAGGAATTCACCCCTCCACTTT. Translation gives CASSDRGRNSPLHF.

The CDR3 DNA reads as TGTGCCAGTAGTACCCGGGGTAGCGGGGGGTCGACGGAGACCCAGTACTTC. This encodes CASSTRGSGGSTETQYF. The V gene is TRBV19, the J gene TRBJ2-5; the match to TRBD2 covers 10 bases. CDR1 LNHDA and CDR2 SQIVND come from the germline V gene (reference sequence). The ends lost 4 bases at V and 5 bases at J; junction bases unmatched: 13. The CDR3 extends over 17 amino acids.